This T cell receptor (beta chain) was sequenced for a study of post-analysis software for immune sequencing data. Study-wide results and limits: Included in a set of roughly five TRBV segments more frequent in patients than controls were TRBV5-6, TRBV5-1 and TRBV20-1. Normalized Chao1 diversity was significantly lower in multiple sclerosis patients than in controls.

V gave up 4 bases and J gave up 7 bases, with 2 bases separating them. The CDR3 is 11 amino acids. Germline CDR1 reads MGHDK; CDR2 reads SYGVNS. Sequencing libraries made from TCR beta cDNA carried unique molecular identifiers. TCRdb redid the calling of the PCR reads with MiXCR, one entry per CDR3 protein. The sample consists of about 400,000 distinct CDR3 sequences, roughly 35% of them appearing once. As regards this clonotype: Its antigen is not known.

This TCR came from a girl between 10 and 17 years old with multiple sclerosis. The sequenced sample was blood. This chain uses TRBV25-1 with TRBJ1-6; no reliable D call. The CDR3 loop reads CASSGNSPLHF. The CDR3 DNA sequence: TGTGCCAGCAGTGGAAATTCACCCCTCCACTTT.